This T cell receptor (beta chain) was identified in a study of OX40 agonist ivuxolimab in advanced cancers. For the study at large: The drug used for patients, ivuxolimab, was an agonistic anti-OX40 (CD134) antibody. Allowance was made for prior anti-PD-1, anti-PD-L1 or anti-CTLA-4 therapy, and 40% had some. Patients were infused with ivuxolimab every 2 weeks at 0.01 to 10 mg/kg. Regarding the study as a whole: Normalized expansion of T-cell clones was also low for some nonresponders.

Sequenced by immunoSEQ multiplex PCR; TCRdb stores in-frame clones only, minus some. The data show approximately 12,000 clones, around four fifths seen once. Germline V CDR1 and CDR2: SGHAT, FQNNGV. The V end lost 3 bases, the J end lost 8 bases, and 22 bases lay between the germline ends. The CDR3 has 16 residues. Remarks on this clone: The antigen remains undetermined.

The chain couples TRBV11-2 to TRBJ1-2; tentatively, D is TRBD1 (5 bases). This receptor was taken from an adult with an advanced solid tumor such as melanoma, head and neck, liver or kidney cancer. The sequencing used CD4+ or CD8+ T cells sorted from blood, collected in a trial of the OX40 agonist ivuxolimab. CDR3 coding DNA: TGTGCCAGCAGCTTTGGGGGTGGTCAGCGGAGGGAAGGCTACACCTTC. It specifies CASSFGGGQRREGYTF.